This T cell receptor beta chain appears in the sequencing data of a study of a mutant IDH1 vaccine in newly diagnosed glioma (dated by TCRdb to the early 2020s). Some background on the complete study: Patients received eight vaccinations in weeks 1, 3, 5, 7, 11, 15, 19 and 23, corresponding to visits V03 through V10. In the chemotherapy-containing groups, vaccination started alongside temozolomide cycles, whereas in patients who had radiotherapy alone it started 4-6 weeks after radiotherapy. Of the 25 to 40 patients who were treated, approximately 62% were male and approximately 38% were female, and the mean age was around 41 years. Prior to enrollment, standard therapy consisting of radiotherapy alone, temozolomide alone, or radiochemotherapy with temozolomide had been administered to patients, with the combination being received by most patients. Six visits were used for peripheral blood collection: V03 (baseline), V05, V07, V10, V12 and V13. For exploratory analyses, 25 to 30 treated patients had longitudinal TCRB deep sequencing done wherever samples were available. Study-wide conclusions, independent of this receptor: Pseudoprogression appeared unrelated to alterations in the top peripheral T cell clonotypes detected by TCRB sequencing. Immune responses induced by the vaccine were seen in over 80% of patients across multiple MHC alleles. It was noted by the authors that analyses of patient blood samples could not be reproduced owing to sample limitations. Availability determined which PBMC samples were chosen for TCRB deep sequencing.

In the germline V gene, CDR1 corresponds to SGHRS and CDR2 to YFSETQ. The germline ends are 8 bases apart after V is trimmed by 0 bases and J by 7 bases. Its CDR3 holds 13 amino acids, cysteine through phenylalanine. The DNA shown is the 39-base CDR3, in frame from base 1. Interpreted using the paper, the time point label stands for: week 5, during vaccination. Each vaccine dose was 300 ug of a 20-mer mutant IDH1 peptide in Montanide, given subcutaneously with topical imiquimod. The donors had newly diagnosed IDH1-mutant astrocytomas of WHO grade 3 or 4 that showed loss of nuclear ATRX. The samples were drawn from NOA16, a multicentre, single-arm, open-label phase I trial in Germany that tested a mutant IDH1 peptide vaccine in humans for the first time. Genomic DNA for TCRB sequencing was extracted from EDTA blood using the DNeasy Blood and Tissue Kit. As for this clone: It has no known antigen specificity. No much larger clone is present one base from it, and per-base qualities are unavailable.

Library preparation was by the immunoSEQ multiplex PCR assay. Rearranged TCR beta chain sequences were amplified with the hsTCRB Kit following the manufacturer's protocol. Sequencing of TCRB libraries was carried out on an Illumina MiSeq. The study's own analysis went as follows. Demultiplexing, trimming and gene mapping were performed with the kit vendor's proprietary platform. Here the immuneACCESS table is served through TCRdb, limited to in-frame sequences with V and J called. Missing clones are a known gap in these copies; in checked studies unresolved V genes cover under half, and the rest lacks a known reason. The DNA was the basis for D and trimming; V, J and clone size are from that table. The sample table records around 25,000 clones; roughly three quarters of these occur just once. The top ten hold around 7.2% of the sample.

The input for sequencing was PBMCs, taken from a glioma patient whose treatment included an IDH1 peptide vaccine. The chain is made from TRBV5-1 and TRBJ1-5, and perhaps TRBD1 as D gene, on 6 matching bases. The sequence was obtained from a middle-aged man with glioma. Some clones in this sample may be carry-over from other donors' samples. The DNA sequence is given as TGCGCCAGCAGCTTGGGACAGGAACAGCCCCAGCATTTT. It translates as CASSLGQEQPQHF.